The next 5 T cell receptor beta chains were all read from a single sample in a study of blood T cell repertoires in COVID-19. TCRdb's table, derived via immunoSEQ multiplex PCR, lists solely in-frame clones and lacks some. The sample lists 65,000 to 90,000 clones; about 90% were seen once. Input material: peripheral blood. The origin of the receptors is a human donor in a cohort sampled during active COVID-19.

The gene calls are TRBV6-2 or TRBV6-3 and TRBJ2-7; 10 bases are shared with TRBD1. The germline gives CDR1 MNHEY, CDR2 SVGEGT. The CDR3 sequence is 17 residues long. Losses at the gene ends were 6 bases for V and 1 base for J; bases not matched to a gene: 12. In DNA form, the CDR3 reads TGTGCCAGCAGCCAGGACAGGGGGTCTTGGGAATCCTACGAGCAGTACTTC. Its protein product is CASSQDRGSWESYEQYF.

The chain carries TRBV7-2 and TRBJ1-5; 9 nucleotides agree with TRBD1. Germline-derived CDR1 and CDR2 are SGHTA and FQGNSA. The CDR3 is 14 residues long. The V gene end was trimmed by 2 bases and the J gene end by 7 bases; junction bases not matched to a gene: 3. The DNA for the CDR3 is TGTGCCAGCAGCTTAAGACAGGGGGAGCAGCCCCAGCATTTT. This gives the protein CASSLRQGEQPQHF.

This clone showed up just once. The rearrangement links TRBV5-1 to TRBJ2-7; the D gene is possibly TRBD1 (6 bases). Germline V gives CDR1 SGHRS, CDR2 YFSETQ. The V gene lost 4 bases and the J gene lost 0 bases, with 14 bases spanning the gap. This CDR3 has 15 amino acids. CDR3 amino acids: CASSPLPGDSYEQYF. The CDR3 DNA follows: TGCGCCAGCAGCCCTCTCCCAGGGGACTCCTACGAGCAGTACTTC. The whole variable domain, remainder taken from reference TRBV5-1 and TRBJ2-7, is KAGVTQTPRYLIKTRGQQVTLSCSPISGHRSVSWYQQTPGQGLQFLFEYFSETQRNKGNFPGRFSGRQFSNSRSEMNVSTLELGDSALYLCASSPLPGDSYEQYFGPGTRLTVT.

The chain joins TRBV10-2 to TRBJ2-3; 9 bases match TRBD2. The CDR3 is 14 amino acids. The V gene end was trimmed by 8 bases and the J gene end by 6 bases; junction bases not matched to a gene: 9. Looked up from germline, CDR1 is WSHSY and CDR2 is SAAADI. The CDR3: CASSSAGGHDTQYF. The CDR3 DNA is TGCGCCAGCTCATCAGCGGGGGGCCATGATACGCAGTATTTT.

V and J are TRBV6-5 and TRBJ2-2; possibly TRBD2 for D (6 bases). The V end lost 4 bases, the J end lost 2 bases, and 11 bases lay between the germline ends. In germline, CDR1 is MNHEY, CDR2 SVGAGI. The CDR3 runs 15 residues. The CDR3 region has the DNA TGTGCCAGCAGTTCGGGGGTTGGCAACACCGGGGAGCTGTTTTTT. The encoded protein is CASSSGVGNTGELFF.